This T cell receptor beta chain comes out of a study of immune evolution from preneoplasia to lung adenocarcinoma. The CDR3 has 13 amino acids. Germline V lookup: CDR1 SGHRS, CDR2 YFSETQ. V lost 7 bases to trimming and J lost 5 bases, with 13 bases between them. Study findings and constraints: Top clone share appeared to fall from AAH through AIS, MIA, adenocarcinoma.

As to this clone: What it recognizes is unknown.

TCRdb keeps only in-frame clones here, not all; method: immunoSEQ multiplex PCR. The data show 4,500 to 5,500 clones, roughly 90% seen once. Patients had resection in Japan or China between about 2013 and 2017. Histologic diagnosis was independently verified by two lung pathologists. Nucleic acids came from premalignant or tumor cells enriched by macro-dissection. Material for sequencing was FFPE invasive lung adenocarcinoma tissue. This sequence joins TRBV5-1 and TRBJ2-1; D possibly corresponds to TRBD1 (6 bases). This clonotype originated in a person aged 50-59 years with lung adenocarcinoma. The CDR3 loop reads CASGQTENNEQFF. The CDR3 coding sequence is TGCGCCAGCGGACAGACGGAGAACAATGAGCAGTTCTTC.